This TCR beta chain was profiled in a study of shared T cell receptors in the human thymus. Germline lookup yields CDR1 LGHNA and CDR2 YSLEER. The CDR3 is 13 amino acids. Trimming left V 4 bases short and J 7 bases short, with 14 bases between. Here immunoSEQ multiplex PCR was the method, and the copy in TCRdb shows in-frame clones only, minus some. The table shows 640,000 or so clones, with 70% to 90% occurring only once. The same data also went into a second study, on human thymus T cells.

The chain combines TRBV4-3 with TRBJ2-7; a weak D match, TRBD1 (5 bases). This TCR was recovered from a boy under two years old with a congenital heart defect. Sample: thymocytes. The CDR3 DNA is TGCGCCAGCAGCCGCGAGGACAATTCGGAGCAGTACTTC. Translated: CASSREDNSEQYF.